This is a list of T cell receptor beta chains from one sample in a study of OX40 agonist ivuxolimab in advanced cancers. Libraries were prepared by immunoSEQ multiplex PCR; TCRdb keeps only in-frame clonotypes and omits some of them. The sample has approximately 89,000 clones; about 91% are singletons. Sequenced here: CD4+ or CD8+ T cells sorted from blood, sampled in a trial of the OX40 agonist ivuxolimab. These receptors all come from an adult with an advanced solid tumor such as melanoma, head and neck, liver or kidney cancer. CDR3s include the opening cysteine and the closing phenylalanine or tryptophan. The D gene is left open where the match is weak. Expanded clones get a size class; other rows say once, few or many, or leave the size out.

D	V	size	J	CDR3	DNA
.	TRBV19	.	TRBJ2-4	CASSIGQGSRLAKNIQYF	TGTGCCAGTAGTATAGGGCAGGGGTCCCGGCTAGCCAAAAACATTCAGTACTTC
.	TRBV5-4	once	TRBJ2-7	CASSSHLGSYEQYF	TGTGCCAGCAGCTCACATCTGGGCTCCTACGAGCAGTACTTC
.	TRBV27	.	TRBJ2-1	CASRGGARLYNEQFF	TGTGCCAGCAGGGGGGGGGCCCGACTTTACAATGAGCAGTTCTTC
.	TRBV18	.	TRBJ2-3	CASSPDTTDTQYF	TGTGCCAGCTCACCCGACACCACAGATACGCAGTATTTT
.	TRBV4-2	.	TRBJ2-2	CASSQEVPAGELFF	TGTGCCAGCAGCCAAGAGGTCCCAGCCGGGGAGCTGTTTTTT
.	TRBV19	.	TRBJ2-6	CASSIGQERSGANVLTF	TGTGCCAGTAGTATCGGTCAAGAGAGATCTGGGGCCAACGTCCTGACTTTC
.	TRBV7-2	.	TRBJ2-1	CASTSAGETGKYLFF	TGTGCCAGCACCTCTGCGGGGGAGACAGGGAAATATCTGTTCTTC
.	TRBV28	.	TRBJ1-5	CASSLHQPQHF	TGTGCCAGCAGCCTACATCAGCCCCAGCATTTT
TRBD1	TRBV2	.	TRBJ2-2	CASSVTGGSGELFF	TGTGCCAGCAGTGTCACAGGGGGATCCGGGGAGCTGTTTTTT
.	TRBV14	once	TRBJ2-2	CASSPWGLAVPGELFF	TGTGCCAGCAGCCCCTGGGGTCTGGCCGTTCCCGGGGAGCTGTTTTTT
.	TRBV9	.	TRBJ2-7	CASSVAASTYEQYF	TGTGCCAGCAGCGTAGCGGCTTCCACGTACGAGCAGTACTTC
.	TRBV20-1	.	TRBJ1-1	CSATGRTEAFF	TGCAGTGCTACAGGGAGGACTGAAGCTTTCTTT
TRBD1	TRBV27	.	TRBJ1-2	CASSSTGEGYTF	TGTGCCAGCAGTTCCACAGGGGAAGGCTACACCTTC
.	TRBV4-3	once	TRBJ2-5	CASSQDMGETQYF	TGCGCCAGCAGCCAAGATATGGGTGAGACCCAGTACTTC
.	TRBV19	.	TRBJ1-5	CASSSLGFSNQPQHF	TGTGCCAGTTCGTCTTTGGGGTTCAGCAATCAGCCCCAGCATTTT
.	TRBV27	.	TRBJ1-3	CASSLGSGNTIYF	TGTGCCAGCAGTTTGGGTTCTGGAAACACCATATATTTT
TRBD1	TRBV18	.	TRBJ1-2	CASSPPRGHPSGDNYGYTF	TGTGCCAGCTCACCACCGAGGGGGCACCCATCGGGCGATAACTATGGCTACACCTTC
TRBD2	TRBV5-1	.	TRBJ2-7	CASSPQGLAGYEQYF	TGCGCCAGCAGCCCACAAGGACTAGCGGGATACGAGCAGTACTTC
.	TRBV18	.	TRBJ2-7	CASSPQRGPSYEQYF	TGTGCCAGCTCACCCCAAAGGGGCCCCTCCTACGAGCAGTACTTC
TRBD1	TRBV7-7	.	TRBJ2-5	CASSLDRGETQYF	TGTGCTAGCAGCCTAGACAGGGGAGAGACCCAGTACTTC
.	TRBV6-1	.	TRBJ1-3	CASSVYPRDTIYF	TGTGCCAGCAGCGTTTACCCCCGGGACACCATATATTTT
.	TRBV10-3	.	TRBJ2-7	CAISESRDGYEQYF	TGTGCCATCAGTGAGTCACGGGACGGCTACGAGCAGTACTTC
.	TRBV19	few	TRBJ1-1	CASSIAGMTEAFF	TGTGCCAGTAGTATTGCGGGGATGACTGAAGCTTTCTTT
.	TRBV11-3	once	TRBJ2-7	CASSPVPYEQYF	TGTGCCAGCTCCCCGGTCCCCTACGAGCAGTACTTC
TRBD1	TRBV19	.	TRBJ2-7	CASSGTGAEEQYF	TGTGCCAGTAGTGGGACAGGGGCCGAGGAGCAGTACTTC
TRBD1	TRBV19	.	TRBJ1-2	CASTAPGQGGYGYTF	TGTGCCAGCACTGCCCCGGGACAGGGGGGCTATGGCTACACCTTC
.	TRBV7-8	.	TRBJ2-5	CASSSPGRKETQYF	TGTGCCAGCAGTTCACCAGGACGGAAAGAGACCCAGTACTTC
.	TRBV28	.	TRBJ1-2	CASSLSRGGNYGYTF	TGTGCCAGCAGTTTAAGTAGGGGCGGGAACTATGGCTACACCTTC
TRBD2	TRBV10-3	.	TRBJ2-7	CAISEGLAGSSVPIEGQYF	TGTGCCATCAGTGAGGGACTAGCGGGCTCGTCTGTTCCCATCGAGGGGCAGTACTTC
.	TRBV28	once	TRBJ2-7	CASRRYSYEQYF	TGTGCCAGCAGGCGATACTCCTACGAGCAGTACTTC
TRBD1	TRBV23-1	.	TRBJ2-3	CASSQASGTGCTDTQYF	TGCGCCAGCAGTCAAGCCTCCGGGACAGGATGCACAGATACGCAGTATTTT
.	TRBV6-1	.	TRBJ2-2	CASLPGAGTGELFF	TGTGCCAGCTTACCAGGGGCTGGGACCGGGGAGCTGTTTTTT
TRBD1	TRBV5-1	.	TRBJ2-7	CASSLGQGKGEQYF	TGCGCCAGCAGCCTGGGACAGGGAAAGGGCGAGCAGTACTTC
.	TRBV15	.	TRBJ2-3	CATSRDGRDTQYF	TGTGCCACCAGCAGGGATGGAAGAGATACGCAGTATTTT
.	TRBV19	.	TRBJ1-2	CATALDGFYGYTF	TGTGCCACCGCACTGGACGGGTTTTATGGCTACACCTTC
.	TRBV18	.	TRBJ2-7	CASSPPAGGYEQYF	TGTGCCAGCTCACCACCGGCAGGAGGCTACGAGCAGTACTTC
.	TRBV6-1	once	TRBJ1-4	CASSARTPVGSNEKLFF	TGTGCCAGCAGTGCTCGCACCCCCGTAGGCTCTAATGAAAAACTGTTTTTT
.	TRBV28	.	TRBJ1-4	CASRTRSTNEKLFF	TGTGCCAGCAGGACCAGGTCAACTAATGAAAAACTGTTTTTT
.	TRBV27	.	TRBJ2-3	CASSRADTQYF	TGTGCCAGCAGTCGCGCGGATACGCAGTATTTT
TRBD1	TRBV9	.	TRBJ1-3	CASSLTMGIQGGNTIYF	TGTGCCAGCAGCCTCACCATGGGGATACAGGGGGGCAACACCATATATTTT
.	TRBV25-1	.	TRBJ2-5	CASSERLVRETQYF	TGTGCCAGCAGTGAAAGACTAGTTAGAGAGACCCAGTACTTC
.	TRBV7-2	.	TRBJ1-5	CASSSQPGAGPQHF	TGTGCCAGCAGCTCCCAACCCGGGGCCGGGCCCCAGCATTTT
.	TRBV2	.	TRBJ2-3	CASSLSQTHTDTQYF	TGTGCCAGCAGTTTAAGTCAAACTCACACAGATACGCAGTATTTT
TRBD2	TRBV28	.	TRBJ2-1	CASSSLIAGGLKNEQFF	TGTGCCAGCAGTTCTCTAATAGCGGGAGGGTTAAAGAATGAGCAGTTCTTC
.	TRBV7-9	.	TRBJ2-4	CASSSGGIQYF	TGTGCCAGCAGCTCAGGTGGCATTCAGTACTTC
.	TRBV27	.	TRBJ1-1	CASSLSGRGLMNTEAFF	TGTGCCAGCAGTTTATCGGGCAGGGGCCTCATGAACACTGAAGCTTTCTTT